This T cell receptor (beta chain) was obtained from a study of T cells in Graves' hyperthyroidism and ophthalmopathy. Background on the study: Before treatment of any kind, peripheral blood was taken at initial diagnosis.

This clonotype showed up many times. Ophthalmopathy patients showed a Clinical Activity Score of at least 3, NOSPECS grade of at least 4 and duration under 3 months. PBMCs were collected from an approximately 9 ml volume of fresh peripheral blood. RNA transcripts gave rise to amplified TCR beta CDR3 regions. TCR CDR3 underwent first-round RT-PCR with the HTBI primer set. Each CDR3 protein gets one entry after TCRdb re-called the multiplex PCR reads with MiXCR. The repertoire holds over 250,000 distinct CDR3 sequences, with over 15% as singletons. Trimming took 4 bases from V and 4 from J, leaving 22 bases between them. The CDR3 contains 17 residues. Germline V gene lookup returns CDR1 SGHVS and CDR2 FNYEAQ.

Sequenced sample: blood. The V gene is TRBV7-6, the J gene TRBJ1-1, with D unclear. The TCR comes from a woman aged 55 to 70 with Graves' ophthalmopathy. The CDR3 nucleotides read TGTGCCAGCAGCTCCATGCCGACGGCGAGTGGGGTCACTGAAGCTTTCTTT. Translation: CASSSMPTASGVTEAFF.